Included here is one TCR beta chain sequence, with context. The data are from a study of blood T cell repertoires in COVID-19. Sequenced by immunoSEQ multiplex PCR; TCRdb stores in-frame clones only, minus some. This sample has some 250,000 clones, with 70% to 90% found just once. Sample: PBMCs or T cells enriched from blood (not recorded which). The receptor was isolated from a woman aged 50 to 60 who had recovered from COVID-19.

The CDR3, as DNA: TGTGCCAGCAGCCGGGACAGGGGGAGCTTCGAGACCCAGTACTTC. This sequence encodes CASSRDRGSFETQYF. The V gene is TRBV7-2, the J gene TRBJ2-5, with TRBD1 matching 11 bases. V lost 5 bases, J lost 5 bases, and 7 bases stayed unmatched. The length of the CDR3 is 15 residues. Germline V lookup: CDR1 SGHTA, CDR2 FQGNSA.